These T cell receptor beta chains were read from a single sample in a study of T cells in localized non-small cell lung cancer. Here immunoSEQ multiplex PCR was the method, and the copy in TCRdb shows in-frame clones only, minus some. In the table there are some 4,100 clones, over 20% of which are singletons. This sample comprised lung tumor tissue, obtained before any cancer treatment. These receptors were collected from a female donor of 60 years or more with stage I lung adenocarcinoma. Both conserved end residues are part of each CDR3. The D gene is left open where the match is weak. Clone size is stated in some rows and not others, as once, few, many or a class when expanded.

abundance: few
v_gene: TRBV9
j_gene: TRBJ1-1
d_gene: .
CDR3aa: CASSVGQDEAFF
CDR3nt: TGTGCCAGCAGCGTAGGGCAGGATGAAGCTTTCTTT

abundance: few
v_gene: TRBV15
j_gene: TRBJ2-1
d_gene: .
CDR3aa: CATSRDLGGGPFIEQFF
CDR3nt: TGTGCCACCAGCAGAGATTTGGGCGGAGGACCCTTTATTGAGCAGTTCTTC

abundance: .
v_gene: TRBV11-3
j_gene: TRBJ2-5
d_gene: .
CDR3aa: CASSFLVRRQETQYF
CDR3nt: TGTGCCAGCAGCTTTCTAGTAAGGCGCCAAGAGACCCAGTACTTC

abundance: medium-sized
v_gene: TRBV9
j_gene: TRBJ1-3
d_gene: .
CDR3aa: CASSVTASGNTIYF
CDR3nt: TGTGCCAGCAGCGTGACAGCCTCTGGAAACACCATATATTTT

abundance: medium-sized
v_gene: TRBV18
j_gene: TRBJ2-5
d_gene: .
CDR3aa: CASSPKGGGETQYF
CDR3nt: TGTGCCAGCTCACCAAAGGGGGGAGGAGAGACCCAGTACTTC

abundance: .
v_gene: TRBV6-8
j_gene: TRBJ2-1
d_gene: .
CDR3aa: CASSHQTRTANEQFF
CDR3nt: TGTGCCAGCAGTCATCAAACTAGGACCGCCAATGAGCAGTTCTTC

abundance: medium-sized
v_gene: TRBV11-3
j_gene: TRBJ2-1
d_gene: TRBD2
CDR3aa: CASSYFSSGAYNEQFF
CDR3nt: TGTGCCAGCAGTTATTTCTCTAGCGGGGCATACAATGAGCAGTTCTTC

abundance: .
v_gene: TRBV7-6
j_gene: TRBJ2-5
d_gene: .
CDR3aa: CASSLAGAGIETQYF
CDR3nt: TGTGCCAGCAGCTTAGCAGGGGCAGGGATTGAGACCCAGTACTTC

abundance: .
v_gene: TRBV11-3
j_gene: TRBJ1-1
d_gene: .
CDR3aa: CASSLEGRSLAMNTEAFF
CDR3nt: TGTGCCAGCAGCTTAGAAGGCAGAAGCCTAGCCATGAACACTGAAGCTTTCTTT

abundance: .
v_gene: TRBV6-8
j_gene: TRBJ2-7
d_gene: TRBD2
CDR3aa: CASSRAGIYEQYF
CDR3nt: TGTGCCAGCAGCCGAGCGGGAATCTACGAGCAGTACTTC

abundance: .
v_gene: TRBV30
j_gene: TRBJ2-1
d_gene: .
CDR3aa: CAWSRRIPQNYNEQFF
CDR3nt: TGTGCCTGGTCAAGGAGGATACCCCAGAACTACAATGAGCAGTTCTTC

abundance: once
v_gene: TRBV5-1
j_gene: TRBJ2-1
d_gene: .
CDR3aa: CASSLATDYNEQFF
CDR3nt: TGCGCCAGCAGCTTGGCCACGGACTACAATGAGCAGTTCTTC

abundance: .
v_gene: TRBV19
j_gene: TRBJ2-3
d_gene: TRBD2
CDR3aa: CASSTNALAGGPKARDTQYF
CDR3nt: TGTGCCAGTAGTACAAATGCGCTAGCGGGGGGCCCCAAAGCCAGAGATACGCAGTATTTT

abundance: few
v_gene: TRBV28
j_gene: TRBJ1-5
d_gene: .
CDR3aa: CASHTGGSNQPQHF
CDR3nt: TGTGCCAGCCATACGGGGGGAAGCAATCAGCCCCAGCATTTT

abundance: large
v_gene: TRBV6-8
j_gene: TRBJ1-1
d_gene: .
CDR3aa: CASNLHRDLNTEAFF
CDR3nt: TGTGCCAGCAATCTCCACAGGGACTTGAACACTGAAGCTTTCTTT

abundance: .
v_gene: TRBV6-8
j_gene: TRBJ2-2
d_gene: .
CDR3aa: CASRVLVNTGELFF
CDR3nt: TGTGCCAGCAGAGTGTTAGTGAACACCGGGGAGCTGTTTTTT

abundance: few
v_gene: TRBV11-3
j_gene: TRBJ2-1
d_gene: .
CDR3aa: CASSFGLWEPDNEQFF
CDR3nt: TGTGCCAGCAGCTTTGGGCTATGGGAGCCCGACAATGAGCAGTTCTTC